What follows are 14 T cell receptor beta chains derived from one specimen sequenced in a study of spatial heterogeneity in lung cancer. From the 5' RACE reads, TCRdb called clonotypes with MiXCR, one entry per CDR3 protein. The sample lists some 14,000 distinct CDR3 sequences, roughly 5.6% occurring once. This sample's time point: sample taken at primary tumor resection. These receptors have no known antigen. Study-level points and caveats: Mutation tallies in tumors tracked expanded intratumoral alpha and beta TCR counts.

The specimen comprised lung tumor tissue, sampled at surgery. Source of these receptors: a female donor with early-stage non-small cell lung cancer.

A word on this clonotype: For a library built for alpha chains, this beta chain is a stray read; little rests on its size. The chain joins TRBV7-2 to TRBJ2-5; D is ambiguous. V was trimmed by 2 bases and J by 5 bases, leaving 12 bases between them. CDR1 is SGHTA and CDR2 is FQGNSA in the germline V gene. The CDR3 runs 14 residues. The CDR3 sequence: CASSLSGPRETQYF. The CDR3 DNA sequence: TGTGCCAGCAGCTTATCAGGCCCGCGGGAGACCCAGTACTTC.

This clonotype was counted at least ten times. This beta chain is off target for a library built for alpha chains, so its abundance means little. The chain recombines TRBV7-3 with TRBJ1-1, with 7 bases aligning to TRBD1. The length of the CDR3 is 14 residues. Trimming took 5 bases from V and 0 from J; bases not matched to a gene: 3. CDR1 and CDR2 (germline): SGHTA, FQGTGA. The CDR3 sequence: CASSQGGVNTEAFF. CDR3 nucleotide sequence: TGTGCCAGCAGCCAGGGGGGTGTGAACACTGAAGCTTTCTTT.

In its sample, this clonotype was seen many times. For a library built for alpha chains, this beta chain is a stray read; little rests on its size. V gene TRBV4-1 combines with J gene TRBJ1-6; a possible D gene is TRBD1 (6 bases). From germline, CDR1 is MGHRA and CDR2 YSYEKL. V lost 4 bases to trimming and J lost 7 bases, with 20 bases between them. CDR3 length equals 17 residues. CDR3 nucleotide sequence: TGCGCCAGCAGCCCAACCACACCCCAACAGGGAAATTCACCCCTCCACTTT. Amino acids: CASSPTTPQQGNSPLHF.

This clonotype was observed many times. This beta chain lies outside the target of a library built for alpha chains; its clone size means little. The chain couples TRBV20-1 to TRBJ1-1, with D maybe TRBD1 (6 bases). Trimming removed 4 bases from V and 6 bases from J, with 18 bases in between. Germline assignment: CDR1 DFQATT and CDR2 SNEGSKA (reference sequence). The CDR3 is 14 amino acids. The CDR3 sequence: CSATVQGGVAEAFF. CDR3 sequence (DNA): TGCAGTGCTACCGTACAGGGTGGGGTGGCTGAAGCTTTCTTT.

Ten or more counts support this clonotype. This beta chain is a stray read from a library made for alpha chains; its abundance is not meaningful. This chain uses TRBV4-1 with TRBJ2-5; D assignment may be TRBD1 or TRBD2 (6 bases each). The CDR3 contains 15 residues. V lost 1 base and J 5 bases, leaving 14 bases between the germline ends. Germline V gene data show CDR1 as MGHRA and CDR2 as YSYEKL. The CDR3 bases are TGCGCCAGCAGCCAAGGTCCCGGGGGCTTGGAGACCCAGTACTTC. As protein: CASSQGPGGLETQYF.

This clonotype was seen ten or more times. Found in a library prepared for alpha chains, this beta chain is an off-target read, and its abundance has little meaning. The genes are TRBV7-3 and TRBJ1-1; the D gene is possibly TRBD1 (6 bases). The germline V gene encodes CDR1 SGHTA and CDR2 FQGTGA. This CDR3 comprises 13 residues. Trimming pared 5 bases from V and 1 base from J, leaving 8 bases between. The CDR3 DNA sequence: TGTGCCAGCAGCCAGGGGCAGAACACTGAAGCTTTCTTT. It translates to CASSQGQNTEAFF.

There are many counts of this clonotype. The library was built for alpha chains, so this beta chain is an off-target read and its size means little. The CDR3: CASSLGRWGERTDTQYF. DNA of the CDR3: TGTGCCAGCAGCTTAGGCAGGTGGGGGGAAAGAACAGATACGCAGTATTTT. The V gene is TRBV11-2, the J gene TRBJ2-3; D possibly corresponds to TRBD2 (6 bases). Germline CDR1 is SGHAT and CDR2 is FQNNGV. The germline V and J ends were trimmed by 1 base and 3 bases, with 17 bases remaining between them. The CDR3 loop spans 17 amino acids.

This clonotype was seen at least ten times. This beta chain is off target for a library built for alpha chains, so its abundance means little. This rearrangement joins TRBV28 to TRBJ2-2; 10 bases agree with TRBD2. V shed 6 bases and J 8 bases; nucleotides not matched to a gene: 6. Looked up from germline, CDR1 is MDHEN and CDR2 is SYDVKM. The CDR3 runs 14 residues. The CDR3 loop reads CASRHTSGAGELFF. CDR3 bases: TGTGCCAGCAGACATACTAGCGGGGCTGGGGAGCTGTTTTTT.

Ten or more counts support this clonotype. This beta chain appears as a stray read in a library generated for alpha chains; its size is not informative. CDR3 loop: CASSMDLGSSGANVLTF. The CDR3 nucleotides are TGTGCCAGTAGTATGGACCTTGGAAGCTCTGGGGCCAACGTCCTGACTTTC. The genes are TRBV19 and TRBJ2-6; no firm D call. Trimming stripped 3 bases from V and 0 bases from J, with 12 bases between. The CDR3 has 17 residues. Germline loops: CDR1 LNHDA, CDR2 SQIVND (reference sequence).

As for this clonotype: Given a much more abundant clone one base away, this may be a read error. No conserved phenylalanine or tryptophan is present at the end of the CDR3, so a read error is the likely explanation. No DNA is shown, since the ends of the CDR3 on it are uncertain; the CDR3 is the one TCRdb lists. A library prepared for alpha chains yielded this beta chain as an off-target read; its size is of little meaning. The V and J genes are TRBV7-8 and TRBJ1-6. CDR1 is SGHVS and CDR2 is FQNEAQ in the germline V gene. The CDR3 is 8 residues long, counting both termini. The CDR3 protein is CAGSLGSL.

This clonotype was recorded many times. The size of this beta chain means little, since it is a stray read in a library made for alpha chains. V is TRBV7-2 and J is TRBJ2-3, with D unresolved. The CDR3 covers 14 residues. V was clipped by 3 bases and J by 5 bases, with 12 bases between them. The germline CDR1 and CDR2 sequences are SGHTA and FQGNSA. The CDR3 nucleotides are TGTGCCAGCAGCTTCATAGATTGGGGAGATACGCAGTATTTT. As protein: CASSFIDWGDTQYF.

This clonotype was counted at least ten times. This beta chain came through as a stray read in a library set up for alpha chains, and its size says little. The J gene is TRBJ1-3, the V gene TRBV9, with D perhaps matching TRBD1 (6 bases). The V end lost 4 bases, the J end lost 1 base, and 9 bases lay between the germline ends. The CDR3 sequence is 14 residues long. Per the germline V gene, CDR1 is SGDLS and CDR2 is YYNGEE. In DNA, the CDR3 is TGTGCCAGCAGCCCCACAGGGTCTGGAAACACCATATATTTT. Protein sequence: CASSPTGSGNTIYF. Drawing the rest from reference TRBV9 and TRBJ1-3, the complete variable domain is DSGVTQTPKHLITATGQRVTLRCSPRSGDLSVYWYQQSLDQGLQFLIQYYNGEERAKGNILERFSAQQFPDLHSELNLSSLELGDSALYFCASSPTGSGNTIYFGEGSWLTVV.

This clonotype was detected many times. Because the library targeted alpha chains, this beta chain is an off-target read whose size means little. Written as DNA, the CDR3 is TGCAGTGCTAGAGTCCCGGGACTTACTCGCAATGAGCAGTTCTTC. Protein product: CSARVPGLTRNEQFF. The rearrangement joins TRBV20-1 to TRBJ2-1; D may be TRBD2 (6 bases). Per germline, CDR1 DFQATT and CDR2 SNEGSKA (reference sequence). Trimming left V 1 base short and J 6 bases short, with 16 bases between. CDR3 length: 15 residues.

This clonotype was seen at least ten times. This beta chain is a stray read from a library made for alpha chains; its abundance is not meaningful. The chain employs TRBV10-2 and TRBJ1-2; TRBD1 agrees at 9 bases. V lost 0 bases, J lost 8 bases, and 10 bases stayed unmatched. The CDR3 consists of 16 residues. From germline, CDR1 is WSHSY and CDR2 SAAADI. Written as DNA, the CDR3 is TGCGCCAGCAGTGAGTCGAGCCGGGGACAGGGAGTAGGCTACACCTTC. Amino acids: CASSESSRGQGVGYTF.